Listed below are T cell receptor beta chains from one sample, sequenced in a study of PD-1 blockade in classical Hodgkin lymphoma. This table comes from immunoSEQ multiplex PCR, and its TCRdb copy is limited to in-frame clones, with some not included. The sample includes about 20,000 clones, approximately 84% of them seen just once. The sample here was CD8+ T cells from blood, taken before the fourth cycle of nivolumab. The receptors were sampled from a human donor with classical Hodgkin lymphoma. The CDR3 runs from the conserved cysteine through the conserved F or W. Each record gives: J gene, clone size, V gene, D gene, CDR3 DNA, CDR3 protein. D genes are given only for firm matches. Clone size, where shown, is once, few, many, or a class for clones that have expanded.

>TRBJ2-1|-|TRBV6-6|TRBD2
TGTGCCAGCAGTCCTTACGGGGGGGGGCCAAACAATGAGCAGTTCTTC
CASSPYGGGPNNEQFF
>TRBJ2-1|once|TRBV4-2|-
TGTGCCAGCAGCCAAGAGGCTAATCAGTTCTTC
CASSQEANQFF
>TRBJ1-1|-|TRBV7-9|TRBD1
TGTGCCAGCAGCTACGGGACAGCTGAAGCTTTCTTT
CASSYGTAEAFF
>TRBJ2-1|-|TRBV9|-
TGTGCCAGCAGCGTAGGTGGTGGCTCCGAGCAGTTCTTC
CASSVGGGSEQFF
>TRBJ1-1|few|TRBV19|TRBD1
TGTGCCAGTACCCCAGGGGGGGGAGTAGTTGGGACTGAAGCTTTCTTT
CASTPGGGVVGTEAFF
>TRBJ1-1|once|TRBV29-1|TRBD1
TGCAGCGTTGAATGGACAGGGCGTGGATTGAACACTGAAGCTTTCTTT
CSVEWTGRGLNTEAFF
>TRBJ2-7|-|TRBV2|-
TGTGCCAGCAGGCCCGGGGTGTTTTACGAGCAGTACTTC
CASRPGVFYEQYF
>TRBJ2-7|-|TRBV18|-
TGTGCCAGCTCACCAAACTCCGGACCCTACGAGCAGTACTTC
CASSPNSGPYEQYF
>TRBJ2-7|few|TRBV14|TRBD1
TGTGCCAGCAGCCGGACCGGGACAGTATACTACGAGCAGTACTTC
CASSRTGTVYYEQYF
>TRBJ1-2|-|TRBV6-6|-
TGTGCCAGCACCGGACAGTATGGCTACACCTTC
CASTGQYGYTF
>TRBJ1-5|-|TRBV7-9|TRBD1
TGTGCCAGCAGCTTGACAGGGGAAGGTCAGCCCCAGCATTTT
CASSLTGEGQPQHF
>TRBJ2-7|once|TRBV18|-
TGTGCCAGCTCACCCGGCCCTAGATACGAGCAGTACTTC
CASSPGPRYEQYF
>TRBJ1-5|-|TRBV19|TRBD1
TGTGCCAGTAGGGGACAGGTCAATCAGCCCCAGCATTTT
CASRGQVNQPQHF
>TRBJ2-3|-|TRBV9|TRBD2
TGTGCCAGCAGCGTAGGCAGCGGGGGGGGGACAGATACGCAGTATTTT
CASSVGSGGGTDTQYF
>TRBJ1-5|few|TRBV7-8|-
TGTGCCAGCGCCGCGGGGGCGCAGCCCCAGCATTTT
CASAAGAQPQHF
>TRBJ2-2|-|TRBV11-2|-
TGTGCCAGCAGCCGGCCCGGGGGGAACACCGGGGAGCTGTTTTTT
CASSRPGGNTGELFF
>TRBJ1-4|once|TRBV28|-
TGTGCCAGCAGTTGGACTAATGAAAAACTGTTTTTT
CASSWTNEKLFF
>TRBJ2-2|-|TRBV6-5|-
TGTGCCAGCAGTTACTATGCAGGGAACACCGGGGAGCTGTTTTTT
CASSYYAGNTGELFF